This T cell receptor (beta chain) was observed in a study of cytomegalovirus exposure and HLA in healthy donors. In the PCR, 60 Vbeta and 13 Jbeta primers were used. Produced via immunoSEQ multiplex PCR; TCRdb's table is partial and in-frame only. Of about 54,000 clones detected, more than 75% appear once; the ten largest clones hold less than 1.5%. This clone was picked up one time. Trimming at V came to 7 bases and at J to 5 bases, leaving 14 bases not matched to a gene. The CDR3 is 15 amino acids. Germline values: CDR1 SQVTM, CDR2 ANQGSEA. Sequencing was performed on PBMCs. The clonotype comes from a female donor in good health and CMV-seronegative. The chain employs TRBV29-1 and TRBJ1-1; 9 bases are a match to TRBD1. CDR3 sequence reads: CSGNQQGASGTEAFF. The CDR3 bases are TGCAGCGGAAATCAACAGGGGGCGAGTGGGACTGAAGCTTTCTTT.